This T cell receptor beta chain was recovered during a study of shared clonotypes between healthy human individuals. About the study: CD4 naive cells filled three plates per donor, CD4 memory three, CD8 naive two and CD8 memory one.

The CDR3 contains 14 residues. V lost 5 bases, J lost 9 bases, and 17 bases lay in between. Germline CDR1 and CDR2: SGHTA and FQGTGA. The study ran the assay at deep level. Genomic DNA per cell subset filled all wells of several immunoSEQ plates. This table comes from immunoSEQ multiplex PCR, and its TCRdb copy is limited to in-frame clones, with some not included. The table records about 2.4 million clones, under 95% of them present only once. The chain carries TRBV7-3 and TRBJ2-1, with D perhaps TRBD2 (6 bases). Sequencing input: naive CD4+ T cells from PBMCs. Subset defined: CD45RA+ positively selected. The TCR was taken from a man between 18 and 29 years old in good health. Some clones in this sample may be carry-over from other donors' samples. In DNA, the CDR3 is TGTGCCAGCAGCCCCGGCCCCTCCGGGGGTGAGCAGTTCTTC. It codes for CASSPGPSGGEQFF.